The entry below gives a single T cell receptor (beta chain) sequence along with its context. Germline loops: CDR1 MDHEN, CDR2 SYDVKM. V shed 9 bases and J shed 10 bases, with 18 bases lying between them. This CDR3 region has 12 residues. In the original analysis: Using reference gene primer amplification, nucleated cell counts were estimated. Generated by immunoSEQ multiplex PCR, the TCRdb table keeps only in-frame clones and is missing some. V and J calls and clone size are those listed in that table; D and trimming were worked out from the DNA. The repertoire consists of 35,000 to 45,000 clones, with around 75% occurring once and the leading ten covering roughly 61%. The data derive from a study of blood T cell repertoires in COVID-19. On the study more broadly: Sites across the United States, Italy and Spain contributed samples from acute and convalescent COVID-19. Sample material is recorded as cDNA or gDNA derived from T cells, B-cell-depleted T cells, or PBMCs.

The clonotype originates from a man at least 80 years old with acute or convalescent COVID-19. The chain employs TRBV28 and TRBJ1-2, with D possibly being TRBD1 (5 bases). Source material: peripheral blood. The CDR3 bases are TGTGCCAGACAGGACGGCCGGGGGGACTACACCTTC. Amino acids: CARQDGRGDYTF.